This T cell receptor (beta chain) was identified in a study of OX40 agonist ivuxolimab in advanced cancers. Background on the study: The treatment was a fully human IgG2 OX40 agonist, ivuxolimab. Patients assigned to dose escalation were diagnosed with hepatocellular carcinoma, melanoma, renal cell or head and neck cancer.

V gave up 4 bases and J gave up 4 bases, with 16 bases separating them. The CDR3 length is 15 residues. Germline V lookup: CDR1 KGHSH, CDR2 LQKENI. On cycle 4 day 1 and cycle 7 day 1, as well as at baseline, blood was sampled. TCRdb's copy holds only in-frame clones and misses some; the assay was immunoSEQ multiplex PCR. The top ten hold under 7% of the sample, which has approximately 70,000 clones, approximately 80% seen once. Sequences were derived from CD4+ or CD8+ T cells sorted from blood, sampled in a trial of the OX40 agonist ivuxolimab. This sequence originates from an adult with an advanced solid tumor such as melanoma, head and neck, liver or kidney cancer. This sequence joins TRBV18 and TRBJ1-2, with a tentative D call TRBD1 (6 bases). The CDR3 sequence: CASSLRGALAYGYTF. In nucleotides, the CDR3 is TGTGCCAGCTCACTCCGGGGGGCTTTAGCCTATGGCTACACCTTC.